A selection of T cell receptor beta chains follows, all from one sample in a study of human T cells and chemical hapten exposure. TCRdb redid the calling of the RACE reads with MiXCR, one entry per CDR3 protein. The table includes under 200,000 distinct CDR3 sequences, about 31% detected once. The source material was whole blood, sampled in connection with sensitization to the hapten diphenylcyclopropenone (DPC). These receptors all come from a woman aged 30 to 39 with alopecia areata. Some clones in this sample may be carry-over from other donors' samples. Both conserved end residues are part of each CDR3. The order of the fields is clone size, V gene, J gene, D gene, CDR3 protein, CDR3 DNA. A D gene is named only where the DNA matches it firmly. Clone sizes are given selectively: once, few, many, or a class where the clone is expanded.

abundance: NA; v_gene: TRBV15; j_gene: TRBJ1-2; d_gene: NA; CDR3aa: CATSRDTAGTSYGYTF; CDR3nt: TGTGCCACCAGCAGAGATACAGCCGGGACAAGCTATGGCTACACCTTC
abundance: NA; v_gene: TRBV28; j_gene: TRBJ1-2; d_gene: TRBD1; CDR3aa: CASSLSGTGLPYGYTF; CDR3nt: TGTGCCAGCAGTTTATCTGGGACAGGGCTTCCCTATGGCTACACCTTC
abundance: few; v_gene: TRBV5-1; j_gene: TRBJ2-1; d_gene: NA; CDR3aa: CASRDHPREQFF; CDR3nt: TGCGCCAGCAGGGACCACCCCAGAGAGCAGTTCTTC
abundance: NA; v_gene: TRBV4-3; j_gene: TRBJ2-7; d_gene: NA; CDR3aa: CASSPSSGTAIYEQYF; CDR3nt: TGCGCCAGCAGCCCCTCCTCGGGAACAGCCATTTACGAGCAGTACTTC
abundance: few; v_gene: TRBV5-1; j_gene: TRBJ1-4; d_gene: NA; CDR3aa: CASSSGLNEKLFF; CDR3nt: TGCGCCAGCAGCTCCGGGCTTAATGAAAAACTGTTTTTT
abundance: NA; v_gene: TRBV6-1; j_gene: TRBJ2-1; d_gene: NA; CDR3aa: CASSDYRTGSDEQFF; CDR3nt: TGTGCCAGCAGTGATTACCGAACAGGGTCTGATGAGCAGTTCTTC
abundance: NA; v_gene: TRBV28; j_gene: TRBJ2-4; d_gene: NA; CDR3aa: CASSLDSDYIKNIQYF; CDR3nt: TGTGCCAGCAGTCTCGATTCGGACTATATCAAAAACATTCAGTACTTC
abundance: NA; v_gene: TRBV6-1; j_gene: TRBJ2-2; d_gene: TRBD1; CDR3aa: CASTSGGANTGELFF; CDR3nt: TGTGCCAGCACATCAGGGGGCGCGAACACCGGGGAGCTGTTTTTT
abundance: NA; v_gene: TRBV29-1; j_gene: TRBJ2-2; d_gene: TRBD1; CDR3aa: CSVVGTGGANTGELFF; CDR3nt: TGCAGCGTTGTAGGGACAGGGGGCGCGAACACCGGGGAGCTGTTTTTT
abundance: few; v_gene: TRBV11-2; j_gene: TRBJ1-1; d_gene: NA; CDR3aa: CASSLVVRDTEAFF; CDR3nt: TGTGCCAGCAGCTTAGTGGTCCGGGACACTGAAGCTTTCTTT
abundance: NA; v_gene: TRBV21-1; j_gene: TRBJ1-6; d_gene: NA; CDR3aa: CASSKVEDASSYNSPLHF; CDR3nt: TGTGCCAGCAGCAAAGTAGAGGACGCGAGCTCCTATAATTCACCCCTCCACTTT
abundance: few; v_gene: TRBV28; j_gene: TRBJ2-5; d_gene: NA; CDR3aa: CASSPGGGHQETQYF; CDR3nt: TGTGCCAGCAGCCCCGGAGGGGGCCATCAAGAGACCCAGTACTTC
abundance: NA; v_gene: TRBV5-1; j_gene: TRBJ2-1; d_gene: NA; CDR3aa: CASNLGASNEQFF; CDR3nt: TGCGCCAGCAATCTGGGGGCGTCGAATGAGCAGTTCTTC
abundance: few; v_gene: TRBV27; j_gene: TRBJ1-5; d_gene: TRBD1; CDR3aa: CASSIDRGQPQHF; CDR3nt: TGTGCCAGCAGTATAGACAGGGGCCAGCCCCAGCATTTT
abundance: few; v_gene: TRBV4-3; j_gene: TRBJ1-4; d_gene: NA; CDR3aa: CASSRGDSANEKLFF; CDR3nt: TGCGCCAGCAGCCGCGGGGATTCAGCTAATGAAAAACTGTTTTTT
abundance: NA; v_gene: TRBV29-1; j_gene: TRBJ2-7; d_gene: NA; CDR3aa: CSVERALSGEQYF; CDR3nt: TGCAGCGTAGAGCGGGCCCTGAGCGGCGAGCAGTACTTC
abundance: few; v_gene: TRBV20-1; j_gene: TRBJ1-2; d_gene: NA; CDR3aa: CSAGGGGYTF; CDR3nt: TGCAGTGCGGGAGGGGGGGGCTACACCTTC
abundance: NA; v_gene: TRBV29-1; j_gene: TRBJ1-1; d_gene: NA; CDR3aa: CSAGMRLNTEAFF; CDR3nt: TGCAGCGCAGGCATGAGGTTGAACACTGAAGCTTTCTTT
abundance: NA; v_gene: TRBV29-1; j_gene: TRBJ2-3; d_gene: NA; CDR3aa: CSVEGKSTDTQYF; CDR3nt: TGCAGCGTTGAAGGGAAAAGCACAGATACGCAGTATTTT
abundance: few; v_gene: TRBV30; j_gene: TRBJ1-4; d_gene: TRBD1; CDR3aa: CAWSVGGPGGVDEKLFF; CDR3nt: TGTGCCTGGAGTGTGGGGGGACCAGGGGGCGTTGATGAAAAACTGTTTTTT
abundance: NA; v_gene: TRBV28; j_gene: TRBJ2-7; d_gene: NA; CDR3aa: CASSASRDEQYF; CDR3nt: TGTGCCAGCAGTGCCAGTCGGGACGAGCAGTACTTC
abundance: NA; v_gene: TRBV4-3; j_gene: TRBJ2-7; d_gene: NA; CDR3aa: CASSQDQGGLSEQYF; CDR3nt: TGCGCCAGCAGCCAAGATCAGGGGGGGCTCAGCGAGCAGTACTTC
abundance: few; v_gene: TRBV7-2; j_gene: TRBJ2-1; d_gene: TRBD1; CDR3aa: CASSSDRGSSYNEQFF; CDR3nt: TGTGCCAGCAGCTCAGACAGGGGGAGCTCCTACAATGAGCAGTTCTTC
abundance: few; v_gene: TRBV9; j_gene: TRBJ2-7; d_gene: NA; CDR3aa: CASSVDPSNTYEQYF; CDR3nt: TGTGCCAGCAGCGTCGACCCTTCCAACACCTACGAGCAGTACTTC